The 29 T cell receptor beta chains presented below share a single source sample, sequenced in a study of T cell responses to AZD1222 COVID-19 vaccine. Using immunoSEQ multiplex PCR, the repertoire was profiled, and TCRdb retains in-frame clones only, with some absent. Of roughly 13,000 clones listed, about 84% were seen once; the top ten hold around 39%. Specimen: peripheral blood, collected 28 days after the second AZD1222 dose. These receptors came from an adult who received the AZD1222 COVID-19 vaccine.

In its sample, this clone was seen once. J is TRBJ1-4 and V is TRBV28, with D hard to call. CDR1 is MDHEN and CDR2 is SYDVKM in the germline V gene. Deletions cut 4 bases from V and 8 bases from J, with 14 bases between. The CDR3 is made up of 14 amino acids. This CDR3 reads CASSSPDSEEKLFF. CDR3 in DNA: TGTGCCAGCAGTTCCCCCGACTCGGAGGAAAAACTGTTTTTT.

This clone was seen more than once but under ten times. The J gene is TRBJ1-1, the V gene TRBV11-2; 9 nucleotides match TRBD1. Germline V lookup: CDR1 SGHAT, CDR2 FQNNGV. Trimming took 3 bases from V and 6 from J; bases not matched to a gene: 5. The CDR3 covers 14 residues. The CDR3 is CASSFEDRGPEAFF. CDR3 DNA sequence: TGTGCCAGCAGCTTTGAGGACAGGGGTCCTGAAGCTTTCTTT.

The gene calls are TRBV19 and TRBJ2-5; either TRBD1 or TRBD2 may fit D (5 bases each). Germline lookup yields CDR1 LNHDA and CDR2 SQIVND (reference sequence). There are 15 residues in the CDR3. Trimming removed 3 bases from V and 5 bases from J, with 16 bases in between. The CDR3: CASSIGQGDVETQYF. CDR3 in DNA: TGTGCCAGTAGTATCGGGCAGGGAGATGTGGAGACCCAGTACTTC.

The V call is TRBV28, the J call TRBJ2-7; 9 nucleotides match TRBD1. In germline, CDR1 is MDHEN, CDR2 SYDVKM. CDR3 length: 15 residues. The ends lost 5 bases at V and 2 bases at J; junction bases unmatched: 7. As DNA, the CDR3 is TGTGCCAGCAGTACCCAGACAGGGGGAACCTACGAGCAGTACTTC. Translated, it gives CASSTQTGGTYEQYF.

This clone was observed once. The genes are TRBV7-9 and TRBJ1-6, with D perhaps matching TRBD1 (5 bases). Germline loops: CDR1 SEHNR, CDR2 FQNEAQ (reference sequence). The CDR3 is 15 residues long. Trimming took off 4 bases at V and 10 bases at J, with 17 bases between the two ends. CDR3 sequence (DNA): TGTGCCAGCAGCTCGCAGGGCCCGGTAGGATCACCCCTCCACTTT. Protein: CASSSQGPVGSPLHF. Full variable domain (remainder filled in from reference TRBV7-9 and TRBJ1-6): DTGVSQNPRHKITKRGQNVTFRCDPISEHNRLYWYRQTLGQGPEFLTYFQNEAQLEKSRLLSDRFSAERPKGSFSTLEIQRTEQGDSAMYLCASSSQGPVGSPLHFGNGTRLTVT.

This rearrangement joins TRBV6-5 to TRBJ1-5, with D perhaps matching TRBD1 (5 bases). The CDR3 runs to 15 residues. The germline V gene has CDR1 MNHEY and CDR2 SVGAGI. The V end lost 6 bases, the J end lost 2 bases, and 14 bases lay between the germline ends. The CDR3 reads CASRPPGWGNQPQHF. The DNA of the CDR3 is TGTGCCAGCAGGCCGCCAGGGTGGGGCAATCAGCCCCAGCATTTT.

The chain has TRBV7-3 and TRBJ2-1, with a possible D match to TRBD1 (5 bases). Germline V CDR1 and CDR2: SGHTA, FQGTGA. V lost 9 bases, J lost 0 bases, and 15 bases lay in between. The CDR3 runs 15 residues. The CDR3, as DNA: TGTGCCAGTAGTTTTCAGGGTTCCTCCTACAATGAGCAGTTCTTC. This sequence encodes CASSFQGSSYNEQFF.

The DNA of the CDR3 is TGTGCCAGCTCACCCACCTTGGAGGGGGCTAAGAACACTGAAGCTTTCTTT. This sequence encodes CASSPTLEGAKNTEAFF. This chain links TRBV18 with TRBJ1-1; 7 bases line up with TRBD1. V lost 3 bases and J lost 1; bases outside the gene matches: 11. Germline loops: CDR1 KGHSH, CDR2 LQKENI. The CDR3 has 17 amino acids. Filled out from reference TRBV18 and TRBJ1-1, the complete variable domain reads NAGVMQNPRHLVRRRGQEARLRCSPMKGHSHVYWYRQLPEEGLKFMVYLQKENIIDESGMPKERFSAEFPKEGPSILRIQQVVRGDSAAYFCASSPTLEGAKNTEAFFGQGTRLTVV.

The chain is built from TRBV4-1 and TRBJ2-7; 7 nucleotides align to TRBD2. This CDR3 is 14 amino acids long. Germline V CDR1 and CDR2: MGHRA, YSYEKL. V trimming: 3 bases; J trimming: 2 bases; junction bases outside the gene matches: 4. The CDR3: CASSHTTSAYEQYF. As DNA, the CDR3 is TGCGCCAGCAGCCACACAACTAGCGCCTACGAGCAGTACTTC.

The chain is built from TRBV5-6 and TRBJ1-1; D not resolved. The CDR3 runs 18 residues. With 3 bases removed from V and 0 bases from J, the gap between germline ends came to 21 bases. CDR1 SGHDT and CDR2 YYEEEE come from the germline V gene. The CDR3 loop is CASSSYDMWVGMNTEAFF. DNA for the CDR3: TGTGCCAGCAGCTCGTATGATATGTGGGTCGGAATGAACACTGAAGCTTTCTTT.

This chain joins TRBV9 and TRBJ2-7; weak D call: TRBD2 (5 bases). CDR1 is SGDLS and CDR2 is YYNGEE in the germline V gene. The CDR3 totals 15 residues. V was shortened by 0 bases and J by 6 bases, with 16 bases between the two germline ends. The CDR3 coding sequence is TGTGCCAGCAGCGTAGCGGTGGAGGCGGCGCTCGAGCAGTACTTC. This sequence encodes CASSVAVEAALEQYF.

The chain employs TRBV7-6 and TRBJ1-1; the D is unclear. Germline CDR1 is SGHVS and CDR2 is FNYEAQ. Trimming took off 5 bases at V and 2 bases at J, with 3 bases between the two ends. This CDR3 region has 11 residues. CDR3 residues: CASSKNTEAFF. CDR3 DNA: TGTGCCAGCAGCAAAAACACTGAAGCTTTCTTT.

This sequence joins TRBV9 and TRBJ1-2; D perhaps matches TRBD1 (5 bases). Trimming removed 3 bases at V and 8 bases at J, with 14 bases between. CDR1 and CDR2 from the germline V gene are SGDLS and YYNGEE. The CDR3 loop spans 13 amino acids. The CDR3 loop reads CASSAGLPGGYTF. CDR3 sequence (DNA): TGTGCCAGCAGCGCGGGACTCCCGGGGGGCTACACCTTC.

The CDR3 DNA sequence: TGTGCCAGCAGCACAGGGATAAACTATGGCTACACCTTC. It is translated as CASSTGINYGYTF. The rearrangement joins TRBV12-3 or TRBV12-4 to TRBJ1-2; maybe TRBD1 (6 bases). CDR3 length: 13 amino acids. Trimming left V 6 bases short and J 2 bases short, with 10 bases between.

The chain carries TRBV7-9 and TRBJ2-7; TRBD1 is a possible D gene (6 bases). The CDR3 has 14 amino acids. Germline V gives CDR1 SEHNR, CDR2 FQNEAQ (reference sequence). V lost 3 bases, J lost 9 bases, and 18 bases lay in between. CDR3 region: CASSFGQIYERQYF. CDR3 DNA sequence: TGTGCCAGCAGCTTCGGACAGATCTACGAGCGGCAGTACTTC.

This clone was seen once. This sequence joins TRBV5-4 and TRBJ2-7; 7 nucleotides match TRBD1. Germline trimming cut 1 base from V and 2 bases from J; bases unmatched to any gene: 6. Germline CDR1 and CDR2: SGHNT and YYREEE (reference sequence). The CDR3 has 15 residues. The DNA for the CDR3 is TGTGCCAGCAGCTTGTCAACAGGGGCGGCCTACGAGCAGTACTTC. Protein product: CASSLSTGAAYEQYF.

This clone came up a few times. CDR3 DNA: TGCGCCAGCAGCTTGGGCCGGTCGCGTCGCTACACCTTC. The encoded protein is CASSLGRSRRYTF. The chain is built from TRBV5-1 and TRBJ1-2; no clear D. Trimming shortened V by 0 bases and J by 9 bases, and 12 bases separated the two germline ends. The CDR3 spans 13 residues. In germline, CDR1 is SGHRS, CDR2 YFSETQ.

The rearrangement joins TRBV3-1 (or the pseudogene TRBV3-2) to TRBJ1-2, with unresolved D. CDR3 length: 14 residues. The germline V gene has CDR1 LGHDT and CDR2 YNNKEL (reference sequence). Trimming cost V 0 bases and J 7 bases, with 12 bases left between them. CDR3 residues: CASSQDPGIRGYTF. The CDR3 region has the DNA TGTGCCAGCAGCCAAGATCCCGGAATTCGTGGCTACACCTTC.

This rearrangement joins TRBV28 to TRBJ2-7; possible D gene TRBD2, 5 bases. The CDR3 loop spans 12 amino acids. V gave up 4 bases and J gave up 5 bases, with 9 bases separating them. CDR1 and CDR2 (germline): MDHEN, SYDVKM. CDR3 residues: CASSSVGDEQYF. The CDR3 DNA reads TGTGCCAGCAGTTCCGTCGGGGACGAGCAGTACTTC. Using reference TRBV28 and TRBJ2-7 for the parts outside the CDR3, the full variable domain is DVKVTQSSRYLVKRTGEKVFLECVQDMDHENMFWYRQDPGLGLRLIYFSYDVKMKEKGDIPEGYSVSREKKERFSLILESASTNQTSMYLCASSSVGDEQYFGPGTRLTVT.

This clone showed up just once. The junction shows a germline mismatch at one end, possibly a read error. CDR3 residues: CARRRRGGAGAYNEQFF. In nucleotides, the CDR3 is TGTGCCCGCAGACGGAGAGGGGGGGCAGGGGCCTACAATGAGCAGTTCTTC. The J gene is TRBJ2-1, the V gene TRBV2; TRBD2 might be the D (7 bases). The CDR3 length is 17 residues. CDR1 is SNHLY, CDR2 FYNNEI, per germline.

This clone was seen once. V gene TRBV5-1 combines with J gene TRBJ1-1; 8 bases match TRBD1. CDR1 is SGHRS, CDR2 YFSETQ, per germline. V lost 4 bases, J lost 1 base, and 6 bases stayed unmatched. The CDR3 has 15 amino acids. CDR3 loop: CASSPRTGPNTEAFF. CDR3 DNA: TGCGCCAGCAGCCCCAGGACAGGGCCGAACACTGAAGCTTTCTTT.

This clone was seen a single time. At one of its ends the junction is not consistent with the germline gene, which may arise from a read error. V and J are TRBV3-1 (or the pseudogene TRBV3-2) and TRBJ2-6; a weak D match, TRBD1 (6 bases). This CDR3 is built from 18 residues. Germline V gene lookup returns CDR1 LGHDT and CDR2 YNNKEL (reference sequence). The CDR3 DNA follows: TGTGCCAGCAGCCAGTTTCCGGGACACCCCTCTCGGGCCAACGTCCTGACTTTC. The encoded protein is CASSQFPGHPSRANVLTF.

The chain combines TRBV7-8 with TRBJ2-1; TRBD1 agrees at 7 bases. Germline V lookup: CDR1 SGHVS, CDR2 FQNEAQ. The CDR3 extends over 14 amino acids. With V trimmed by 1 base and J by 7 bases, 4 bases remained unmatched. This CDR3 reads CASSLVGRGNEQFF. The CDR3, as DNA: TGTGCCAGCAGCTTAGTCGGCAGGGGGAATGAGCAGTTCTTC.

This rearrangement joins TRBV15 to TRBJ1-1; D remains ambiguous. Germline V gives CDR1 LNHNV, CDR2 YYDKDF (reference sequence). The CDR3 consists of 14 residues. Trimming stripped 4 bases from V and 3 bases from J, with 12 bases between. Written as DNA, the CDR3 is TGTGCCACCAGCATTATAACCCCCGACACTGAAGCTTTCTTT. Protein: CATSIITPDTEAFF.

The chain employs TRBV28 and TRBJ2-6, with D possibly being TRBD1 (6 bases). Germline-derived CDR1 and CDR2 are MDHEN and SYDVKM. The CDR3 length is 15 residues. V was cut by 5 bases and J by 2 bases, with 10 bases left in between. For the CDR3, the DNA is TGTGCCAGCAGTCCCCCAGGGGCTGGGGCCAACGTCCTGACTTTC. Translated: CASSPPGAGANVLTF.

This chain joins TRBV6-1 and TRBJ2-5, with 8 bases that match TRBD2. Germline V CDR1 and CDR2: MNHNS, SASEGT. CDR3 length: 15 residues. J gave up 7 bases and V 2 bases, and 9 bases lay outside the gene matches. The CDR3, as DNA: TGTGCCAGCAGTGAATTTCATAGGGCGGGGGGGACCCAGTACTTC. It specifies CASSEFHRAGGTQYF.

The chain combines TRBV28 with TRBJ2-7; D might be TRBD1 (5 bases). V shed 5 bases and J shed 3 bases, with 11 bases lying between them. This CDR3 comprises 13 residues. The germline CDR1 and CDR2 sequences are MDHEN and SYDVKM. The CDR3 nucleotides are TGTGCCAGCAGTAGACAGAGAGGCTACGAGCAGTACTTC. Protein product: CASSRQRGYEQYF. Supplemented by reference TRBV28 and TRBJ2-7, the full variable domain reads DVKVTQSSRYLVKRTGEKVFLECVQDMDHENMFWYRQDPGLGLRLIYFSYDVKMKEKGDIPEGYSVSREKKERFSLILESASTNQTSMYLCASSRQRGYEQYFGPGTRLTVT.

This sequence joins TRBV12-3 or TRBV12-4 and TRBJ1-1, with D uncertain. V was pared by 5 bases and J by 6 bases, with 13 bases between. CDR3 length: 13 amino acids. The DNA of the CDR3 is TGTGCCAGCAGTCCGCACACGGACGCTGAAGCTTTCTTT. The encoded protein is CASSPHTDAEAFF.

V and J are TRBV4-1 and TRBJ1-1, with TRBD1 identical over 7 bases. V gave up 1 base and J gave up 6 bases; unmatched junction bases: 8. The CDR3 runs 15 residues. The V gene's germline CDR1 is MGHRA and CDR2 YSYEKL. The CDR3 here is CASSQGDSFSPEAFF. The CDR3, as DNA: TGCGCCAGCAGCCAAGGGGACAGTTTCAGCCCTGAAGCTTTCTTT.